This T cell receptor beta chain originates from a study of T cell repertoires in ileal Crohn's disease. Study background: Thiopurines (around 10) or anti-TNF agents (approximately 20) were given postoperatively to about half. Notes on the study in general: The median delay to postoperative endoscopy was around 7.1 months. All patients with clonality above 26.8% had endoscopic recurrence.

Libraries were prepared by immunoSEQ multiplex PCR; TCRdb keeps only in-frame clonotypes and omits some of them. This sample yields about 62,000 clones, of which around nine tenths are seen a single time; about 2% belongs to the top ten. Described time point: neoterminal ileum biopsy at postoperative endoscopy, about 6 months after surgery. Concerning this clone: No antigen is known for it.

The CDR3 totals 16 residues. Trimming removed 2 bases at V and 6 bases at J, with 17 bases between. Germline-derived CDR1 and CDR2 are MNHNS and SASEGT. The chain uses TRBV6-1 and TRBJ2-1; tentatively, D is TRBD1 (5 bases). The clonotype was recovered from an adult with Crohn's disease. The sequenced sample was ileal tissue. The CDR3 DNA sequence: TGTGCCAGCAGTGAAAGAAAGGGGTTGAAGATCAATGAGCAGTTCTTC. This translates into CASSERKGLKINEQFF.